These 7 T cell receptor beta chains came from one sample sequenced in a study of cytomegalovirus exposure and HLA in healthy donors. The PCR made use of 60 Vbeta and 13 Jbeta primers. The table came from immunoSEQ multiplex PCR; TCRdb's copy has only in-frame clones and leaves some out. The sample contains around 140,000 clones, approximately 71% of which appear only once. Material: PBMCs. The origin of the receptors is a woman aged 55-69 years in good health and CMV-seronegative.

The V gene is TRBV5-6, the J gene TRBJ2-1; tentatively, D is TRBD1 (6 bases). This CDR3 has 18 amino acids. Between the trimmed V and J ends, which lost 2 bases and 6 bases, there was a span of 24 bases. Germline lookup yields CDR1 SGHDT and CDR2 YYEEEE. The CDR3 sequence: CASSFKTGLSSLRNEQFF. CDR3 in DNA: TGTGCCAGCAGCTTTAAAACAGGGCTCTCTAGCTTACGCAATGAGCAGTTCTTC.

The CDR3 reads CASSLPLDTSYGYTF. The CDR3, as DNA: TGCGCCAGCAGCTTGCCGCTGGACACCTCCTATGGCTACACCTTC. The rearrangement joins TRBV5-1 to TRBJ1-2, with D possibly matching TRBD1 (5 bases). This CDR3 is built from 15 residues. V shed 1 base and J shed 4 bases, with 14 bases lying between them. In germline, CDR1 is SGHRS, CDR2 YFSETQ.

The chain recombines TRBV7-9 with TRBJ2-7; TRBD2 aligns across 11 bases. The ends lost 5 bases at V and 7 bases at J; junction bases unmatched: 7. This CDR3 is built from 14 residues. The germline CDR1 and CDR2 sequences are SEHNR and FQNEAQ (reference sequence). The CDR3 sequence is CASSPDGLAGEQYF. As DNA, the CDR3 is TGTGCCAGCAGCCCGGACGGACTAGCGGGTGAGCAGTACTTC.

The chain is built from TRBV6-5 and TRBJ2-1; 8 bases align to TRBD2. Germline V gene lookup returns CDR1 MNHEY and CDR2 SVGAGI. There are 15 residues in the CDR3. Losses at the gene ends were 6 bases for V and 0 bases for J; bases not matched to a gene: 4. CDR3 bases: TGTGCCAGCAGCCGAAGCGGGAGCTCCTACAATGAGCAGTTCTTC. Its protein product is CASSRSGSSYNEQFF.

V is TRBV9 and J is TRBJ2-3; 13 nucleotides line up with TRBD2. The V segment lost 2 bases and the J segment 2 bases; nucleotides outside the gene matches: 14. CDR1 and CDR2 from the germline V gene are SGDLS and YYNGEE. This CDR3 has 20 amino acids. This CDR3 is CASSVRTSGSLGRDTDTQYF. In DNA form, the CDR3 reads TGTGCCAGCAGCGTTCGGACTAGCGGGAGTCTGGGTCGGGACACAGATACGCAGTATTTT.

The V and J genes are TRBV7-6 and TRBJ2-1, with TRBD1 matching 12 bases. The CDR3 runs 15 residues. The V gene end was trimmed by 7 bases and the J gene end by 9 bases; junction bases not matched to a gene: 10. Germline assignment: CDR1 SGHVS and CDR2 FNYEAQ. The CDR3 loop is CASTLSGQGATEQFF. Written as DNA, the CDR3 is TGTGCCAGCACCCTGTCGGGACAGGGGGCGACTGAGCAGTTCTTC. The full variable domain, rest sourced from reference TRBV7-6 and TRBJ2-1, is GAGVSQSPRYKVTKRGQDVALRCDPISGHVSLYWYRQALGQGPEFLTYFNYEAQQDKSGLPNDRFSAERPEGSISTLTIQRTEQRDSAMYRCASTLSGQGATEQFFGPGTRLTVL.

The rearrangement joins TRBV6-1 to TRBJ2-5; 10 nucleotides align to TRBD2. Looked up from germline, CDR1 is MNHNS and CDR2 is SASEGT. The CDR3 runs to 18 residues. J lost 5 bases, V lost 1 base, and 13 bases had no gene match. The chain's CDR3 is CASSEGTQRLAGWETQYF. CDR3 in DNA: TGTGCCAGCAGTGAAGGGACCCAAAGACTAGCGGGTTGGGAGACCCAGTACTTC.